The clone carrying this T cell receptor beta chain was seen at least ten times. The antigen is unknown. A J-beta primer mix and a sample-barcoded 5' primer were used in a second PCR of about 6 to 12 cycles. MiXCR was run by TCRdb on the 5' RACE reads, yielding one entry per CDR3 protein. The sample comprises roughly 700,000 distinct CDR3 sequences, about 30% of which are singletons, and 15% rests with the top ten. The data were obtained in a study of blood T cells in healthy people across ages. This CDR3 contains 16 residues. With V trimmed by 7 bases and J by 4 bases, 11 bases remained unmatched. Overall study findings and caveats: Versus aged donors, long-lived donors had higher diversity and more naive CD4+ cells. Diversity was estimated from one million T cells, and these estimates were considered underestimates.

The receptor comes from a woman aged 80 or over in good health. Source material: blood. The chain couples TRBV12-3 or TRBV12-4 to TRBJ2-2; TRBD1 aligns across 8 bases. This CDR3 is CASNQGQVVSTGELFF. CDR3 in DNA: TGTGCCAGCAATCAGGGACAGGTTGTGTCCACCGGGGAGCTGTTTTTT.